Listed here are 32 T cell receptor beta chains from one sample, sequenced in a study of shared clonotypes between healthy human individuals (dated by TCRdb to the early 2020s). Library construction relied on the immunoSEQ multiplex PCR assay. Here the immuneACCESS table is served through TCRdb, limited to in-frame sequences with V and J called. Missing clones are a known gap in these copies; in checked studies unresolved V genes cover under half, and the rest lacks a known reason. The sample has about 980,000 clones on record, approximately 80% of them singletons. Over 1.3% of the sample is taken by the ten largest. The specimen was memory CD4+ T cells sorted from blood. The cell subset or site tag for this specimen amounts to: CD45RA-negative fraction. Receptor source: a man aged 18 to 30 in good health.

At least ten counts were recorded for this clone. This chain links TRBV7-2 with TRBJ2-1; D is unresolved. This CDR3 has 16 residues. The V gene lost 1 base and the J gene lost 2 bases, with 12 bases spanning the gap. Germline V gene lookup returns CDR1 SGHTA and CDR2 FQGNSA. CDR3 region: CASSLGLDPPYNEQFF. DNA of the CDR3: TGTGCCAGCAGCTTAGGGTTAGATCCACCCTACAATGAGCAGTTCTTC.

CDR3 bases: TGTGCCAGCCCCTTTGCCGGCCTCTACGAGCAGTACTTC. It yields the protein CASPFAGLYEQYF. The rearrangement joins TRBV6-5 to TRBJ2-7; D uncertain. CDR3 length equals 13 residues. Trimming pared 8 bases from V and 3 bases from J, leaving 14 bases between. Germline loops: CDR1 MNHEY, CDR2 SVGAGI.

The V call is TRBV6-1, the J call TRBJ1-1; 9 positions match TRBD1. V shed 3 bases and J 3 bases; nucleotides not matched to a gene: 5. The germline V gene has CDR1 MNHNS and CDR2 SASEGT. The CDR3 is 15 residues long. The CDR3, as DNA: TGTGCCAGCAGTGACTACAGGGGGCCTGACACTGAAGCTTTCTTT. The encoded protein is CASSDYRGPDTEAFF.

V is TRBV7-2 and J is TRBJ1-5, with D possibly TRBD1 on 5 matching bases. CDR3 size: 13 residues. Between the trimmed V and J ends, which lost 1 base and 9 bases, there was a span of 10 bases. CDR1 and CDR2 (germline): SGHTA, FQGNSA. CDR3 in amino acids: CASSLVGAMPQHF. The CDR3 bases are TGTGCCAGCAGCTTAGTAGGGGCAATGCCCCAGCATTTT.

Remarks on this clone: A much larger clone lies one base from this, so it may be a read error. This sample also contains other DNA sequences that code for the same CDR3. The chain combines TRBV7-2 with TRBJ2-5, with 11 nucleotides matching TRBD1. V shed 6 bases, J shed 2 bases, and the junction held 2 bases outside the gene matches. There are 14 residues in the CDR3. CDR1 and CDR2 (germline): SGHTA, FQGNSA. The chain's CDR3 is CASSRDRGQETQYF. The CDR3 nucleotides read TGTGCCAGCAGTCGGGACAGGGGGCAAGAGACCCAGTACTTC.

The J gene is TRBJ2-1, the V gene TRBV29-1, with TRBD2 matching 8 bases. CDR3 length: 14 residues. Trimming cost V 3 bases and J 2 bases; bases outside gene matches: 3. CDR1 SQVTM and CDR2 ANQGSEA come from the germline V gene. The CDR3 DNA is TGCAGCGTTGATTCGGGACTAGCCTACAATGAGCAGTTCTTC. Its protein is CSVDSGLAYNEQFF.

This chain uses TRBV6-4 with TRBJ2-2; possibly TRBD1 or TRBD2 for D (6 bases each). The V end was cut by 5 bases, the J end by 1 base, with 14 bases between. The CDR3 is 16 amino acids. Germline assignment: CDR1 MRHNA and CDR2 SNTAGT. The CDR3: CASSPTGGWNTGELFF. CDR3 DNA: TGTGCCAGCAGTCCGACCGGGGGCTGGAACACCGGGGAGCTGTTTTTT.

The V gene is TRBV7-6, the J gene TRBJ2-2; 10 bases line up with TRBD2. The germline gives CDR1 SGHVS, CDR2 FNYEAQ. The V and J ends lost 5 bases and 6 bases, in that order; junction bases with no gene match: 6. The CDR3 consists of 15 residues. The DNA for the CDR3 is TGTGCCAGCAGCCCACAAGCGGGAGGGGCCGGGGAGCTGTTTTTT. It yields the protein CASSPQAGGAGELFF.

V and J are TRBV10-3 and TRBJ2-5; 14 nucleotides line up with TRBD2. Trimming removed 5 bases from V and 6 bases from J; junction bases left unmatched: 5. CDR3 length equals 15 residues. CDR1 and CDR2 (germline): ENHRY, SYGVKD. CDR3 coding DNA: TGTGCCATCAGTACCGGGACTAGCGGGAGTCAGACCCAGTACTTC. It codes for CAISTGTSGSQTQYF.

The chain recombines TRBV19 with TRBJ1-2, with D perhaps matching TRBD1 (5 bases). Between the trimmed V and J ends, which lost 5 bases and 1 base, there was a span of 14 bases. Germline V CDR1 and CDR2: LNHDA, SQIVND (reference sequence). The CDR3 is 15 amino acids. CDR3 protein: CASSAGANFNYGYTF. As DNA, the CDR3 is TGTGCCAGTAGTGCCGGGGCAAATTTTAACTATGGCTACACCTTC.

This chain joins TRBV28 and TRBJ1-2; 7 bases line up with TRBD1. Trimming removed 7 bases from V and 8 bases from J; junction bases left unmatched: 10. Germline lookup yields CDR1 MDHEN and CDR2 SYDVKM. The CDR3 runs 13 residues. This chain's CDR3 is CASKNRGTVGYTF. CDR3 DNA sequence: TGTGCCAGCAAAAACCGGGGGACAGTAGGCTACACCTTC.

This clone was detected many times. The V gene is TRBV10-3, the J gene TRBJ1-1; TRBD1 might be the D (6 bases). The CDR3 is made up of 14 amino acids. V was pared by 6 bases and J by 4 bases, with 15 bases between. Germline CDR1 and CDR2: ENHRY and SYGVKD. This chain's CDR3 is CAIRRAGDGTEAFF. In DNA form, the CDR3 reads TGTGCCATCAGGAGGGCAGGGGATGGCACTGAAGCTTTCTTT.

The chain has TRBV2 and TRBJ2-1; no definite D call. V was cut by 5 bases and J by 0 bases, with 8 bases left in between. This CDR3 comprises 14 residues. Germline CDR1 reads SNHLY; CDR2 reads FYNNEI. The CDR3 DNA is TGTGCCAGCAGTCTAGGCAACTCCTACAATGAGCAGTTCTTC. This codes for CASSLGNSYNEQFF.

This chain uses TRBV27 with TRBJ2-1; D is unclear. The CDR3 is 18 residues long. Trimming shortened V by 3 bases and J by 0 bases, and 18 bases separated the two germline ends. CDR1 and CDR2 from the germline V gene are MNHEY and SMNVEV (reference sequence). As DNA, the CDR3 is TGTGCCAGCAGTTTTCTCCTAGGGAAGGGAAGCTCCTACAATGAGCAGTTCTTC. Protein: CASSFLLGKGSSYNEQFF.

A note on this clone: This specimen includes other DNA sequences encoding the same CDR3. The chain is built from TRBV29-1 and TRBJ2-5, with D unresolved. There are 11 residues in the CDR3. The ends were cut back, 3 bases at V and 5 bases at J, with 7 bases in the middle. The germline V gene has CDR1 SQVTM and CDR2 ANQGSEA. The CDR3 loop is CSVEGGETQYF. The CDR3 nucleotides read TGCAGCGTTGAGGGTGGGGAGACCCAGTACTTC.

The rearrangement joins TRBV5-4 to TRBJ2-2; perhaps TRBD1 as D (6 bases). Germline assignment: CDR1 SGHNT and CDR2 YYREEE (reference sequence). This CDR3 has 16 amino acids. V dropped 2 bases and J dropped 6 bases, with 17 bases sitting between them. CDR3 region: CASSFSQGPTAGELFF. The CDR3 region has the DNA TGTGCCAGCAGCTTTTCCCAGGGGCCGACGGCCGGGGAGCTGTTTTTT.

The chain recombines TRBV10-1 with TRBJ1-1, with D unresolved. This CDR3 region has 12 residues. Trimming removed 3 bases at V and 2 bases at J, with 4 bases between. The germline V gene encodes CDR1 WNHNN and CDR2 SYGVQD (reference sequence). CDR3 residues: CASSDTNTEAFF. In nucleotides, the CDR3 is TGCGCCAGCAGTGACACCAACACTGAAGCTTTCTTT.

This chain uses TRBV2 with TRBJ1-3; no firm D call. Trimming took off 3 bases at V and 0 bases at J, with 6 bases between the two ends. Germline V gene data show CDR1 as SNHLY and CDR2 as FYNNEI. The CDR3 consists of 14 residues. For the CDR3, the DNA is TGTGCCAGCAGTGAGAGGGCCTCTGGAAACACCATATATTTT. It specifies CASSERASGNTIYF.

About this clone itself: In the same sample, other DNA sequences code for this CDR3. V usage is TRBV18 and J usage is TRBJ1-1; D is undetermined. V lost 2 bases and J lost 1, with 5 bases in between. This CDR3 is built from 13 residues. CDR1 is KGHSH, CDR2 LQKENI, per germline. Written as DNA, the CDR3 is TGTGCCAGCTCACCAACGGAGAACACTGAAGCTTTCTTT. Translating it yields CASSPTENTEAFF.

The V gene is TRBV5-4, the J gene TRBJ1-4; 10 positions agree with TRBD1. Germline V gives CDR1 SGHNT, CDR2 YYREEE (reference sequence). The CDR3 runs 16 residues. Trimming at V came to 4 bases and at J to 7 bases, leaving 10 bases not matched to a gene. CDR3 sequence: CASSPRGGTGVEKLFF. In DNA, the CDR3 is TGTGCCAGCAGCCCGAGAGGCGGGACAGGGGTTGAAAAACTGTTTTTT.

J is TRBJ2-2 and V is TRBV6-6; tentative D call: TRBD1 (5 bases). The V end lost 6 bases, the J end lost 0 bases, and 11 bases lay between the germline ends. Germline values: CDR1 MNHNY, CDR2 SVGAGI (reference sequence). The CDR3 totals 15 residues. The CDR3 loop reads CASSSRGSNTGELFF. The CDR3, as DNA: TGTGCCAGCAGCTCAAGGGGATCGAACACCGGGGAGCTGTTTTTT.

The chain links TRBV28 to TRBJ2-7; 12 bases line up with TRBD2. The J segment lost 1 base and the V segment lost 2 bases, leaving 15 bases of the junction unmatched. Germline V gene sequence: CDR1 MDHEN, CDR2 SYDVKM. This CDR3 spans 20 amino acids. The CDR3 nucleotides read TGTGCCAGCAGTTTACCAAACAAACCCCTCCTAGCGGGGGGGTCCTACGAGCAGTACTTC. Protein: CASSLPNKPLLAGGSYEQYF.

V is TRBV6-1 and J is TRBJ1-2; D might be TRBD1 (5 bases). CDR3 length: 13 amino acids. The germline gives CDR1 MNHNS, CDR2 SASEGT. Trimming removed 7 bases from V and 5 bases from J, with 14 bases in between. CDR3 amino acids: CASKEQGVYGYTF. Written as DNA, the CDR3 is TGTGCCAGCAAGGAGCAGGGAGTGTATGGCTACACCTTC.

In its sample, this clone was seen once. The gene calls are TRBV6-1 and TRBJ2-3; a weak D match, TRBD2 (5 bases). Germline V gives CDR1 MNHNS, CDR2 SASEGT. The CDR3 consists of 14 residues. Deletions cut 7 bases from V and 1 base from J, with 12 bases between. The CDR3 spells CASIGLRGTDTQYF. Written as DNA, the CDR3 is TGTGCCAGCATCGGTCTGCGGGGCACAGATACGCAGTATTTT.

The V call is TRBV10-3, the J call TRBJ2-6; either TRBD1 or TRBD2 may fit D (5 bases each). Trimming removed 6 bases at V and 0 bases at J, with 9 bases between. Germline CDR1 and CDR2: ENHRY and SYGVKD. The CDR3 extends over 15 amino acids. DNA for the CDR3: TGTGCCATCAGGGGGGAAAACTCTGGGGCCAACGTCCTGACTTTC. Translated: CAIRGENSGANVLTF.

This rearrangement joins TRBV30 to TRBJ2-1; 14 bases match TRBD2. Trimming took 6 bases from V and 8 from J; bases not matched to a gene: 6. The CDR3 loop spans 14 amino acids. Germline values: CDR1 GTSNPN, CDR2 SVGIG (reference sequence). The CDR3 DNA sequence: TGTGCCTGTACGACTAGCGGGGGGGTATATGAGCAGTTCTTC. Its translation is CACTTSGGVYEQFF.

This rearrangement joins TRBV29-1 to TRBJ2-3; no reliable D call. CDR1 and CDR2 (germline): SQVTM, ANQGSEA. Deletions cut 4 bases from V and 4 bases from J, with 6 bases between. The CDR3 runs 11 residues. CDR3 coding DNA: TGCAGCGTTGCAAACGCAGATACGCAGTATTTT. Protein product: CSVANADTQYF.

The chain recombines TRBV10-3 with TRBJ1-2; TRBD1 agrees at 7 bases. The CDR3 consists of 13 residues. The trim removed 10 bases at V and 7 bases at J, leaving 12 bases unmatched. Germline V gene sequence: CDR1 ENHRY, CDR2 SYGVKD. The CDR3 DNA is TGTGCCAACGACAGGGAGGCTCTAGGTGGCTACACCTTC. Its protein is CANDREALGGYTF.

The V gene is TRBV15, the J gene TRBJ1-4, with D possibly TRBD1 on 6 matching bases. Looked up from germline, CDR1 is LNHNV and CDR2 is YYDKDF (reference sequence). The CDR3 loop spans 14 amino acids. V lost 0 bases, J lost 7 bases, and 9 bases lay in between. CDR3 sequence (DNA): TGTGCCACCAGCAGAGAGGGGGCTCGTGAAAAACTGTTTTTT. It translates to CATSREGAREKLFF. Based on the CDR3 plus reference TRBV15 and TRBJ1-4, the full variable domain is DAMVIQNPRYQVTQFGKPVTLSCSQTLNHNVMYWYQQKSSQAPKLLFHYYDKDFNNEADTPDNFQSRRPNTSFCFLDIRSPGLGDTAMYLCATSREGAREKLFFGSGTQLSVL.

This chain connects TRBV6-5 to TRBJ2-3, with TRBD2 matching over 7 bases. This CDR3 region has 12 residues. Germline assignment: CDR1 MNHEY and CDR2 SVGAGI. With 4 bases clipped from V and 8 bases from J, the junction kept 3 bases outside the gene matches. CDR3 DNA sequence: TGTGCCAGCAGTTGGGGGGGTGGTACGCAGTATTTT. Protein product: CASSWGGGTQYF.

The V call is TRBV19, the J call TRBJ1-6; D possibly corresponds to TRBD1 (6 bases). V lost 6 bases, J lost 4 bases, and 10 bases lay in between. Germline-derived CDR1 and CDR2 are LNHDA and SQIVND (reference sequence). The CDR3 spans 14 residues. CDR3: CASSDRPYNSPLHF. The CDR3 nucleotides are TGTGCCAGTAGCGACAGGCCATATAATTCACCCCTCCACTTT. The complete variable domain, with remaining parts taken from reference TRBV19 and TRBJ1-6, reads DGGITQSPKYLFRKEGQNVTLSCEQNLNHDAMYWYRQDPGQGLRLIYYSQIVNDFQKGDIAEGYSVSREKKESFPLTVTSAQKNPTAFYLCASSDRPYNSPLHFGNGTRLTVT.

This clone was recorded at least ten times. The DNA of the CDR3 is TGTGCCACCTTGGAGGATAGGACTAACTATGGCTACACCTTC. It is translated as CATLEDRTNYGYTF. The rearrangement joins TRBV7-2 to TRBJ1-2; D remains ambiguous. Germline CDR1 SGHTA, CDR2 FQGNSA. The ends were cut back, 10 bases at V and 0 bases at J, with 15 bases in the middle. The CDR3 consists of 14 residues.